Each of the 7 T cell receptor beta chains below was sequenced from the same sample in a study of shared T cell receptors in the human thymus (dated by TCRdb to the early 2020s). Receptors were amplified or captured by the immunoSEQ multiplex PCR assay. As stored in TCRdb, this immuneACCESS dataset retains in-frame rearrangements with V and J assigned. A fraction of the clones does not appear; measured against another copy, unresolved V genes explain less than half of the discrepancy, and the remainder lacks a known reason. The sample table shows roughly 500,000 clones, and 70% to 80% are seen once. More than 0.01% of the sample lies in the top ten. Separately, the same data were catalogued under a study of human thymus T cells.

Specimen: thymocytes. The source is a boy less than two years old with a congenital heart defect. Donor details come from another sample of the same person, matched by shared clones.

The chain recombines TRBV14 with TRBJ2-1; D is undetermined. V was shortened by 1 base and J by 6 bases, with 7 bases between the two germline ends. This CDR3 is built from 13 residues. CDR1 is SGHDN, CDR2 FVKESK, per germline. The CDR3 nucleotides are TGTGCCAGCAGCCAAGTGCGCGGCAATGAGCAGTTCTTC. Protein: CASSQVRGNEQFF.

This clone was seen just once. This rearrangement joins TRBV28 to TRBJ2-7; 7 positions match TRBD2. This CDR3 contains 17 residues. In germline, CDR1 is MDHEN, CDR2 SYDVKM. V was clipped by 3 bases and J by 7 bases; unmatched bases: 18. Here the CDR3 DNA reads TGTGCCAGCAGTTTCCACGGTGGGGCGGGAGACCCGTCGGAGCAGTACTTC. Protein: CASSFHGGAGDPSEQYF.

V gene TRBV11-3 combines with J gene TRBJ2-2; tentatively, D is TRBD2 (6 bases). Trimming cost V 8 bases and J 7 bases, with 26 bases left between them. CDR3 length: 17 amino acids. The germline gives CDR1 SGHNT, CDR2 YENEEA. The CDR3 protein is CASRPWREMGRVGELFF. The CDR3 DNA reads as TGTGCCAGCCGCCCGTGGAGGGAGATGGGTAGGGTCGGGGAGCTGTTTTTT.

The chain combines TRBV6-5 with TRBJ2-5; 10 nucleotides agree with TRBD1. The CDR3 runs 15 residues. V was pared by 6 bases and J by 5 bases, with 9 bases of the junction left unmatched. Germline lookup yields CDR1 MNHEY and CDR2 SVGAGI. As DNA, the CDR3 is TGTGCCAGCAGCAAATCGGGACAGGGGAAGGAGACCCAGTACTTC. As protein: CASSKSGQGKETQYF.

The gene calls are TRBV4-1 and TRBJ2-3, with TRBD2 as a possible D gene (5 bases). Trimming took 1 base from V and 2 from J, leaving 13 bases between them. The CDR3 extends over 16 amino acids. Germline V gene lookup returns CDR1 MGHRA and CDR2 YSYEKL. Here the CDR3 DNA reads TGCGCCAGCAGCCAAGTCGAGGACTCCTACACAGATACGCAGTATTTT. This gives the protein CASSQVEDSYTDTQYF.

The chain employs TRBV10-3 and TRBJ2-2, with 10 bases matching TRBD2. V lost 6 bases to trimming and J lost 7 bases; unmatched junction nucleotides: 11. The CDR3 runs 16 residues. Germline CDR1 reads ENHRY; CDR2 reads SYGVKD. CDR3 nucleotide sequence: TGTGCCATCAGCGCTTCTAGCGGGAGACGGGGCGGGGAGCTGTTTTTT. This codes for CAISASSGRRGGELFF.

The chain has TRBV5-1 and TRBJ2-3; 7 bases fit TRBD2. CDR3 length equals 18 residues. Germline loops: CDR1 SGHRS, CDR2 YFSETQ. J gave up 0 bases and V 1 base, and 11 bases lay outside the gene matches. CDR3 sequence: CASSLPAGEVPSTDTQYF. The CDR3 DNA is TGCGCCAGCAGCTTGCCTGCGGGGGAAGTTCCTAGCACAGATACGCAGTATTTT.